This T cell receptor beta chain was captured in a study of blood T cell repertoires in COVID-19. Overall study: The United States, Italy and Spain were the sources of the acute and convalescent COVID-19 samples.

The CDR3 covers 15 residues. Germline V gives CDR1 SGHTA, CDR2 FQGNSA. V trimming: 0 bases; J trimming: 5 bases; junction bases outside the gene matches: 6. Using immunoSEQ multiplex PCR, the repertoire was profiled, and TCRdb retains in-frame clones only, with some absent. The sample holds approximately 28,000 clones; over 85% are singletons and the top ten take 7.5% to 9%. Sequences were obtained from peripheral blood. The V gene is TRBV7-2, the J gene TRBJ2-5; 7 bases match TRBD2. This TCR was sampled from an older man with active or convalescent COVID-19. The CDR3 spells CASSLAGGVRETQYF. The DNA for the CDR3 is TGTGCCAGCAGCTTAGCGGGGGGGGTTAGGGAGACCCAGTACTTC. Combining the CDR3 with reference TRBV7-2 and TRBJ2-5 gives the whole variable domain GAGVSQSPSNKVTEKGKDVELRCDPISGHTALYWYRQSLGQGLEFLIYFQGNSAPDKSGLPSDRFSAERTGGSVSTLTIQRTQQEDSAVYLCASSLAGGVRETQYFGPGTRLLVL.